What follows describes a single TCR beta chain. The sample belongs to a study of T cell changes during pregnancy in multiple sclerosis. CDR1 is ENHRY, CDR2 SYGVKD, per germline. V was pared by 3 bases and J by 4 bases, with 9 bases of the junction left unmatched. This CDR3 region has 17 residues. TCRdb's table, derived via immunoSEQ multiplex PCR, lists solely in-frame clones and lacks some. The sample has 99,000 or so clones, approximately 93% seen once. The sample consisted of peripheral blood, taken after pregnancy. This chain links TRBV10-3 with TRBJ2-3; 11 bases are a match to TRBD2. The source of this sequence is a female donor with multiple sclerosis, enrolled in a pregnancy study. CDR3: CAISDITSGSDADTQYF. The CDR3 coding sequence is TGTGCCATCAGTGATATTACTAGCGGGAGTGACGCAGATACGCAGTATTTT.